This TCR beta chain is drawn from a study of beta chain features in type 1 diabetes. The authors reverse transcribed all of the isolated RNA, so sequencing captured expressed TCRB transcripts. Using immunoSEQ multiplex PCR, the repertoire was profiled, and TCRdb retains in-frame clones only, with some absent. This sample has hundreds of thousands of clones, with approximately 31% found just once. The TCR was taken from a man aged 18-30 years in good health. The sequenced sample was naive CD4+ T cells from blood.

CDR3 amino acids: CAWSRPGNEQFF. Written as DNA, the CDR3 is TGTGCCTGGAGTAGGCCCGGCAATGAGCAGTTCTTC. This chain links TRBV30 with TRBJ2-1; D uncertain. The V gene's germline CDR1 is GTSNPN and CDR2 SVGIG (reference sequence). Deletions cut 2 bases from V and 6 bases from J, with 8 bases between. This CDR3 region has 12 residues. The whole variable domain, filled in from reference TRBV30 and TRBJ2-1, reads SQTIHQWPATLVQPVGSPLSLECTVEGTSNPNLYWYRQAAGRGLQLLFYSVGIGQISSEVPQNLSASRPQDRQFILSSKKLLLSDSGFYLCAWSRPGNEQFFGPGTRLTVL.